This T cell receptor beta chain stems from a study of blood T cell repertoires in COVID-19. About the study: T cells, B-cell-depleted T cells, or PBMCs supplied cDNA or gDNA.

Data came from immunoSEQ multiplex PCR; TCRdb stores just in-frame clones and leaves some out. The data contain roughly 110,000 clones, 82% of them seen just once; the ten biggest clones take up roughly 7.7%. The sequence came from a man between 70 and 80 years old with acute or convalescent COVID-19. The specimen sequenced was peripheral blood.

The chain's CDR3 is CASSQEPSGRVYEQYF. The CDR3 DNA reads TGTGCCAGCAGCCAGGAACCTAGCGGGAGGGTGTACGAGCAGTACTTC. V usage is TRBV4-2 and J usage is TRBJ2-7; 12 positions match TRBD2. The length of the CDR3 is 16 residues. Trimming removed 3 bases from V and 4 bases from J; junction bases left unmatched: 7. From germline, CDR1 is LGHNA and CDR2 YNFKEQ.